Following are 29 T cell receptor beta chains from one sample sequenced in a study of blood T cell repertoires in COVID-19. TCRdb's table, derived via immunoSEQ multiplex PCR, lists solely in-frame clones and lacks some. The sample records roughly 76,000 clones, around 89% being singletons. Material: peripheral blood. These receptors came from a man aged 65-85 years with active or convalescent COVID-19.

The chain employs TRBV5-1 and TRBJ1-3, with D possibly matching TRBD1 (5 bases). The CDR3 has 15 amino acids. CDR1 and CDR2 from the germline V gene are SGHRS and YFSETQ. Trimming took 0 bases from V and 1 from J, leaving 8 bases between them. The CDR3 sequence: CASSLDGASGNTIYF. CDR3 DNA sequence: TGCGCCAGCAGCTTGGATGGGGCATCTGGAAACACCATATATTTT.

The rearrangement joins TRBV28 to TRBJ2-7; no firm D call. This CDR3 spans 11 amino acids. Germline values: CDR1 MDHEN, CDR2 SYDVKM. The V end was cut by 7 bases, the J end by 5 bases, with 9 bases between. The CDR3 loop reads CASISHNEQYF. CDR3 coding DNA: TGTGCCAGCATATCCCACAACGAGCAGTACTTC.

V usage is TRBV10-3 and J usage is TRBJ2-3; a weak D match, TRBD1 (5 bases). This CDR3 comprises 15 residues. Between the trimmed V and J ends, which lost 5 bases and 1 base, there was a span of 13 bases. CDR1 ENHRY and CDR2 SYGVKD come from the germline V gene. The CDR3 DNA reads as TGTGCCATCAGTCCCGACAGTCCCGGCACAGATACGCAGTATTTT. Protein product: CAISPDSPGTDTQYF.

The CDR3 DNA reads TGTGCCACCAGCACCGGCAATCAGCCCCAGCATTTT. Translation gives CATSTGNQPQHF. The chain recombines TRBV15 with TRBJ1-5, with D unclear. This CDR3 contains 12 residues. V lost 4 bases to trimming and J lost 2 bases, with 3 bases between them. Germline values: CDR1 LNHNV, CDR2 YYDKDF (reference sequence).

The gene calls are TRBV6-6 and TRBJ1-1; 9 bases align to TRBD1. The junction had 4 bases not matched to a gene; V was cut back by 11 bases and J by 3 bases. CDR3 size: 12 residues. CDR1 and CDR2 from the germline V gene are MNHNY and SVGAGI (reference sequence). The CDR3 spells CAGRQGDTEAFF. The CDR3 region has the DNA TGTGCCGGCCGACAGGGGGACACTGAAGCTTTCTTT.

This clone was seen a single time. The chain has TRBV6-5 and TRBJ1-1, with D tentatively TRBD1 (6 bases). Trimming left V 1 base short and J 3 bases short, with 12 bases between. Looked up from germline, CDR1 is MNHEY and CDR2 is SVGAGI. The CDR3 sequence is 15 residues long. As DNA, the CDR3 is TGTGCCAGCAGTTACTGGGCAGGGGCCTACACTGAAGCTTTCTTT. This gives the protein CASSYWAGAYTEAFF.

The chain joins TRBV6-2 or TRBV6-3 to TRBJ2-7; D is perhaps TRBD2 (6 bases). The germline gives CDR1 MNHEY, CDR2 SVGEGT. Trimming shortened V by 5 bases and J by 3 bases, and 14 bases separated the two germline ends. This CDR3 region has 14 residues. The CDR3, as DNA: TGTGCCAGCAGTCGGGACGGAGGGCGCTACGAGCAGTACTTC. Encoded protein: CASSRDGGRYEQYF.

J is TRBJ2-1 and V is TRBV5-6; 8 bases fit TRBD2. The germline gives CDR1 SGHDT, CDR2 YYEEEE. Trimming at V came to 4 bases and at J to 0 bases, leaving 6 bases not matched to a gene. The CDR3 is made up of 16 amino acids. CDR3 coding DNA: TGTGCCAGCAGCCCCCAGCGGGGGAGCTCCTACAATGAGCAGTTCTTC. Translation gives CASSPQRGSSYNEQFF.

This clone came up once. CDR3 sequence (DNA): TGTGCCAGCAGCCAAGAAGCGGCCTCGAGCACAGATACGCAGTATTTT. This translates into CASSQEAASSTDTQYF. The chain has TRBV3-1 (or the pseudogene TRBV3-2) and TRBJ2-3, with D perhaps matching TRBD2 (5 bases). The CDR3 consists of 16 residues. The germline V gene has CDR1 LGHDT and CDR2 YNNKEL (reference sequence). V was pared by 0 bases and J by 0 bases, with 10 bases between.

The chain combines TRBV3-1 (or the pseudogene TRBV3-2) with TRBJ2-1; 7 bases are a match to TRBD2. The CDR3 runs 14 residues. The V gene's germline CDR1 is LGHDT and CDR2 YNNKEL (reference sequence). The J segment lost 7 bases and the V segment lost 4 bases, leaving 7 bases of the junction unmatched. CDR3 sequence: CASSLGGIENEQFF. The DNA for the CDR3 is TGTGCCAGCAGCCTGGGAGGGATCGAGAATGAGCAGTTCTTC.

This clone was counted a few times. The chain combines TRBV27 with TRBJ2-7; TRBD1 matches 8 bases. The germline V gene encodes CDR1 MNHEY and CDR2 SMNVEV (reference sequence). V gave up 2 bases and J gave up 2 bases; unmatched junction bases: 11. This CDR3 contains 17 residues. The DNA of the CDR3 is TGTGCCAGCAGTTTAACCATAGACAGGGGTTTTACCTACGAGCAGTACTTC. It is translated as CASSLTIDRGFTYEQYF.

This clone ranks as large. The rearrangement links TRBV2 to TRBJ1-3; 8 positions match TRBD1. This CDR3 comprises 15 residues. CDR1 SNHLY and CDR2 FYNNEI come from the germline V gene. J lost 4 bases, V lost 10 bases, and 12 bases had no gene match. In nucleotides, the CDR3 is TGTGCCACCACTCAGTCCCGGGACAGGGGAAACACCATATATTTT. Protein: CATTQSRDRGNTIYF.

This clone was detected only once. This chain uses TRBV5-1 with TRBJ2-1; 9 nucleotides match TRBD2. The V segment lost 0 bases and the J segment 5 bases; nucleotides outside the gene matches: 15. Per germline, CDR1 SGHRS and CDR2 YFSETQ. The CDR3 length is 19 residues. This CDR3 reads CASSLAPKLAGAIDNEQFF. CDR3 nucleotides: TGCGCCAGCAGCTTGGCCCCGAAGTTAGCGGGAGCTATCGACAATGAGCAGTTCTTC.

This sequence joins TRBV5-1 and TRBJ2-2; 10 nucleotides agree with TRBD1. Unmatched junction bases numbered 12, after V lost 8 bases and J lost 5 bases. CDR1 is SGHRS, CDR2 YFSETQ, per germline. The CDR3 has 16 residues. The CDR3 DNA reads TGCGCCAGTCATGTCTCCGGGACAGGGGTTACCGGGGAGCTGTTTTTT. It yields the protein CASHVSGTGVTGELFF. The variable domain in full, completed from reference TRBV5-1 and TRBJ2-2, reads KAGVTQTPRYLIKTRGQQVTLSCSPISGHRSVSWYQQTPGQGLQFLFEYFSETQRNKGNFPGRFSGRQFSNSRSEMNVSTLELGDSALYLCASHVSGTGVTGELFFGEGSRLTVL.

The chain employs TRBV19 and TRBJ2-7; D gene unclear. Trimming stripped 3 bases from V and 2 bases from J, with 11 bases between. Germline lookup yields CDR1 LNHDA and CDR2 SQIVND (reference sequence). CDR3 length: 14 amino acids. The CDR3 nucleotides are TGTGCCAGTAGTATGGCGACTTTCCCCTACGAGCAGTACTTC. It specifies CASSMATFPYEQYF.

The chain uses TRBV28 and TRBJ1-5; D remains ambiguous. Germline V gene data show CDR1 as MDHEN and CDR2 as SYDVKM. Trimming took off 6 bases at V and 1 base at J, with 4 bases between the two ends. The CDR3 loop spans 12 amino acids. CDR3 residues: CASRQSNQPQHF. CDR3 DNA sequence: TGTGCCAGCAGACAGAGCAATCAGCCCCAGCATTTT.

This clone was seen only once. V is TRBV6-5 and J is TRBJ2-1, with a tentative D call TRBD1 (6 bases). The germline gives CDR1 MNHEY, CDR2 SVGAGI. Trimming cost V 2 bases and J 8 bases, with 16 bases left between them. CDR3 length: 15 residues. The chain's CDR3 is CASSYGGPPRDEQFF. DNA of the CDR3: TGTGCCAGCAGTTACGGGGGCCCCCCGCGGGATGAGCAGTTCTTC.

The J gene is TRBJ2-7, the V gene TRBV25-1; TRBD1 aligns across 8 bases. The CDR3 length is 13 residues. Unmatched junction bases numbered 5, after V lost 8 bases and J lost 2 bases. Germline lookup yields CDR1 MGHDK and CDR2 SYGVNS. CDR3 sequence (DNA): TGTGCCAGCCAGGACAGGGCCACCTACGAGCAGTACTTC. Encoded protein: CASQDRATYEQYF.

This clone has a single count. The chain recombines TRBV7-3 with TRBJ2-2; 13 bases are shared with TRBD2. Germline CDR1 SGHTA, CDR2 FQGTGA. CDR3 length: 17 amino acids. The junction had 7 bases not matched to a gene; V was cut back by 5 bases and J by 4 bases. The CDR3 here is CASSTTSGRAGTGELFF. The CDR3 bases are TGTGCCAGCAGCACCACTAGCGGGAGGGCCGGCACCGGGGAGCTGTTTTTT.

The J gene is TRBJ2-5, the V gene TRBV6-5; 12 bases agree with TRBD2. The CDR3 consists of 15 residues. The germline gives CDR1 MNHEY, CDR2 SVGAGI. J gave up 2 bases and V 7 bases, and 5 bases lay outside the gene matches. The CDR3 region is CASTGLAGIQETQYF. The CDR3 coding sequence is TGTGCCAGCACTGGACTAGCGGGGATACAAGAGACCCAGTACTTC.

This chain links TRBV9 with TRBJ2-1; 13 bases are shared with TRBD2. The CDR3 runs to 18 residues. Germline-derived CDR1 and CDR2 are SGDLS and YYNGEE. Trimming at V came to 0 bases and at J to 3 bases, leaving 6 bases not matched to a gene. CDR3 in amino acids: CASSVGGTSGVYYNEQFF. The CDR3 region has the DNA TGTGCCAGCAGCGTAGGGGGGACTAGCGGGGTTTACTACAATGAGCAGTTCTTC.

The gene calls are TRBV20-1 and TRBJ1-3; D not resolved. Trimming took off 0 bases at V and 7 bases at J, with 4 bases between the two ends. There are 11 residues in the CDR3. Per germline, CDR1 DFQATT and CDR2 SNEGSKA (reference sequence). The CDR3 spells CSARDPNTIYF. The CDR3 bases are TGCAGTGCTAGAGACCCGAACACCATATATTTT.

V is TRBV9 and J is TRBJ1-3, with D perhaps TRBD1 (6 bases). Germline values: CDR1 SGDLS, CDR2 YYNGEE. V was shortened by 2 bases and J by 3 bases, with 9 bases between the two germline ends. This CDR3 contains 14 residues. The CDR3 spells CASSVTGLGNTIYF. The DNA for the CDR3 is TGTGCCAGCAGCGTTACAGGGCTTGGAAACACCATATATTTT. Filled out from reference TRBV9 and TRBJ1-3, the complete variable domain reads DSGVTQTPKHLITATGQRVTLRCSPRSGDLSVYWYQQSLDQGLQFLIQYYNGEERAKGNILERFSAQQFPDLHSELNLSSLELGDSALYFCASSVTGLGNTIYFGEGSWLTVV.

CDR3 sequence (DNA): TGTGCCAGCGGGGACAGGGGCCGGGGCTTCCTAAGCACAGATACGCAGTATTTT. Its translation is CASGDRGRGFLSTDTQYF. The chain links TRBV10-3 to TRBJ2-3, with TRBD1 matching 10 bases. The length of the CDR3 is 18 residues. CDR1 and CDR2 from the germline V gene are ENHRY and SYGVKD. The V gene end was trimmed by 10 bases and the J gene end by 0 bases; junction bases not matched to a gene: 16.

This clone has just a few counts. The rearrangement uses TRBV2 and TRBJ2-5, with 7 bases that match TRBD1. The germline CDR1 and CDR2 sequences are SNHLY and FYNNEI. The CDR3 runs to 14 residues. V lost 5 bases to trimming and J lost 7 bases; unmatched junction nucleotides: 10. The CDR3 spells CASSSRQGPMTQYF. The CDR3, as DNA: TGTGCCAGCAGTTCCCGACAGGGTCCTATGACCCAGTACTTC.

The genes are TRBV18 and TRBJ1-5; the D is unclear. From germline, CDR1 is KGHSH and CDR2 LQKENI. The CDR3 is 15 amino acids. V was trimmed by 2 bases and J by 4 bases, leaving 12 bases between them. CDR3: CASSPAVARNQPQHF. In nucleotides, the CDR3 is TGTGCCAGCTCACCAGCGGTCGCCCGGAATCAGCCCCAGCATTTT.

The rearrangement links TRBV6-2 or TRBV6-3 to TRBJ2-1, with 11 bases identical to TRBD2. CDR3 length: 15 amino acids. The trim removed 4 bases at V and 6 bases at J, leaving 5 bases unmatched. CDR1 is MNHEY and CDR2 is SVGEGT in the germline V gene. CDR3 nucleotide sequence: TGTGCCAGCAGTTTACTCCTAGCGGGGGGCAATGAGCAGTTCTTC. Protein product: CASSLLLAGGNEQFF.

This clone appeared a single time. The rearrangement joins TRBV5-1 to TRBJ2-1, with 7 bases matching TRBD2. The CDR3 consists of 15 residues. With V trimmed by 6 bases and J by 5 bases, 11 bases remained unmatched. Germline CDR1 is SGHRS and CDR2 is YFSETQ. CDR3 sequence: CASTKLAFTDNEQFF. In nucleotides, the CDR3 is TGCGCCAGCACCAAACTAGCGTTTACGGACAATGAGCAGTTCTTC. Variable domain in full (rest from reference TRBV5-1 and TRBJ2-1): KAGVTQTPRYLIKTRGQQVTLSCSPISGHRSVSWYQQTPGQGLQFLFEYFSETQRNKGNFPGRFSGRQFSNSRSEMNVSTLELGDSALYLCASTKLAFTDNEQFFGPGTRLTVL.

The J gene is TRBJ1-1, the V gene TRBV5-8; the D is unclear. CDR3 length: 15 amino acids. Germline V gene lookup returns CDR1 SGHTS and CDR2 YDEGEE. Trimming took off 4 bases at V and 0 bases at J, with 13 bases between the two ends. This chain's CDR3 is CASSLPRGLNTEAFF. CDR3 nucleotides: TGTGCCAGCAGCCTACCCCGCGGGTTGAACACTGAAGCTTTCTTT.